The present entry profiles one TCR beta chain with its context. This clone turned up a few times. The clone's antigen remains unknown. The sample holds no much larger clone one base away, and base qualities are not on file. The protocol used for the library was the immunoSEQ multiplex PCR assay. Sourced from immuneACCESS, this table was stored by TCRdb with only in-frame sequences that have V and J called. A share of the clones is absent; for the studies checked, an unresolved V gene accounts for under half, and the remainder has no known explanation. This sample lists 20,000 or so clones; around 85% were detected once. The ten largest make up approximately 5% of the sample. This specimen comes from a study of chemoradiotherapy in HPV16-positive cancers (dated by TCRdb to between 2020 and 2023). Notes on the research overall: Candidate HPV-specific T-cell clones and common TCR motifs were defined by functional T-cell assays performed on cells from a couple of HPV16-positive patients. The candidate HPV-specific TCRs and motifs were then tracked in TCR repertoires from over 85 patients with HPV-related cancers. The study set out to ask whether T-cell immunity against the HPV oncoproteins E6 and E7 changes over the course of chemoradiotherapy and whether that immunity affects survival.

Findings and caveats that apply to the study as a whole: Expansion of candidate HPV-specific clones and E7-related TCR motifs was observed in the tumor microenvironment during treatment, whereas no such expansion was observed for non-HPV-specific T cells. Among HPV16-positive patients, expansion of HPV-responsive T cells during chemoradiotherapy was associated with better recurrence-free survival. The functional definition of HPV-specific T cells was derived from only two HPV16-positive patients, and the survival association was reported for HPV16-positive patients.

Because repertoires were sampled repeatedly during chemoradiotherapy, clonal expansion in the tumor microenvironment could be followed. V loses 6 bases, J loses 4 bases, and the germline ends lie 7 bases apart. The germline V gene supplies CDR1 SNHLY and CDR2 FYNNEI. CDR3 length: 12 amino acids, cysteine to phenylalanine. Only the CDR3 region is kept as DNA, spanning 36 bases read in frame from base 1. Rearrangement joined TRBV2 to TRBJ2-1, with the D gene not clear enough to name. This clonotype originated in a human donor with HPV-associated anogenital cancer. The source material was blood, sampled from a patient who underwent chemoradiotherapy. The nucleotides read TGTGCCAGCAGGGACGAATACAATGAGCAGTTCTTC. This sequence encodes CASRDEYNEQFF.